Each of the 14 T cell receptor beta chains below was sequenced from the same sample in a study of response to subunit inactivated influenza vaccine. MiXCR was run by TCRdb on the RT-PCR reads, yielding one entry per CDR3 protein. Of some 200,000 distinct CDR3 sequences in the sample, less than 15% were seen once. This sample also appeared in a second study, on T cells expressing NK-cell markers. Per that paper: TCR beta cDNA was generated via 5'RACE template switching incorporating UMIs.

Sequences were derived from CD8+ T cells sorted from PBMCs, sampled approximately 12 days after vaccination. These TCRs come from a man aged 50-60 years who received an inactivated influenza vaccine.

This clonotype was counted only a few times. The chain has TRBV7-2 and TRBJ2-7; either TRBD1 or TRBD2 may fit D (5 bases each). Germline-derived CDR1 and CDR2 are SGHTA and FQGNSA. The ends were cut back, 1 base at V and 0 bases at J, with 10 bases in the middle. The CDR3 length is 15 residues. CDR3 DNA: TGTGCCAGCAGCTTAGACGCAGGGACCTCCTACGAGCAGTACTTC. Its protein is CASSLDAGTSYEQYF. Full variable domain (remainder filled in from reference TRBV7-2 and TRBJ2-7): GAGVSQSPSNKVTEKGKDVELRCDPISGHTALYWYRQSLGQGLEFLIYFQGNSAPDKSGLPSDRFSAERTGGSVSTLTIQRTQQEDSAVYLCASSLDAGTSYEQYFGPGTRLTVT.

Only a few counts were recorded for this clonotype. As DNA, the CDR3 is TGTGCCAGCAGTCCCGAGTATGCCCCAGATACGCAGTATTTT. The encoded protein is CASSPEYAPDTQYF. The genes are TRBV12-3 or TRBV12-4 and TRBJ2-3; D remains unclear. With 5 bases removed from V and 4 bases from J, the gap between germline ends came to 13 bases. This CDR3 spans 14 amino acids.

This chain joins TRBV7-9 and TRBJ2-7; no clear D. Between the trimmed V and J ends, which lost 0 bases and 5 bases, there was a span of 5 bases. The CDR3 runs 12 residues. Germline values: CDR1 SEHNR, CDR2 FQNEAQ (reference sequence). The CDR3 here is CASSLARDEQYF. CDR3 in DNA: TGTGCCAGCAGCTTAGCCCGGGACGAGCAGTACTTC.

This clonotype was seen more than once but under ten times. This chain connects TRBV12-3 or TRBV12-4 to TRBJ2-7; D is uncertain. This CDR3 spans 15 amino acids. V lost 3 bases and J 7 bases, leaving 19 bases between the germline ends. The CDR3 sequence: CASSFSLRPLREQYF. The CDR3 DNA reads TGTGCCAGCAGTTTTAGCCTGAGACCCCTACGGGAGCAGTACTTC.

This clonotype has a handful of counts. The chain uses TRBV7-3 and TRBJ2-1, with 10 positions matching TRBD2. The ends lost 1 base at V and 10 bases at J; junction bases unmatched: 1. Germline V lookup: CDR1 SGHTA, CDR2 FQGTGA. This CDR3 comprises 13 residues. CDR3 residues: CASSLILAGEQFF. CDR3 nucleotides: TGTGCCAGCAGCTTAATACTAGCGGGAGAGCAGTTCTTC.

The V gene is TRBV7-9, the J gene TRBJ1-1; 7 bases fit TRBD1. Germline lookup yields CDR1 SEHNR and CDR2 FQNEAQ (reference sequence). This CDR3 has 13 amino acids. V shed 10 bases, J shed 3 bases, and the junction held 8 bases outside the gene matches. This CDR3 reads CAIRQGVDTEAFF. In nucleotides, the CDR3 is TGTGCCATCCGCCAGGGGGTCGACACTGAAGCTTTCTTT.

In nucleotides, the CDR3 is TGCGCCAGCAGCCTTGAGAAGATGGGTCAGGCTTTCTTT. Residues: CASSLEKMGQAFF. This chain connects TRBV5-1 to TRBJ1-1; no firm D call. The germline gives CDR1 SGHRS, CDR2 YFSETQ. V gave up 4 bases and J gave up 11 bases, with 18 bases separating them. This CDR3 comprises 13 residues.

This clonotype was counted ten times or more. This chain uses TRBV11-3 with TRBJ2-5, with D perhaps being TRBD1 or TRBD2 (5 bases each). Trimming left V 5 bases short and J 5 bases short, with 18 bases between. Germline CDR1 and CDR2: SGHNT and YENEEA. This CDR3 contains 15 residues. The CDR3 protein is CASSPGTDLRETQYF. The CDR3 DNA sequence: TGTGCCAGCAGCCCCGGGACCGACCTCCGGGAGACCCAGTACTTC.

The V call is TRBV11-2, the J call TRBJ2-7; 7 bases line up with TRBD1. The CDR3 length is 19 residues. The V gene end was trimmed by 4 bases and the J gene end by 3 bases; junction bases not matched to a gene: 21. Germline loops: CDR1 SGHAT, CDR2 FQNNGV. CDR3 region: CASSSAPYRGRQGVYEQYF. CDR3 DNA sequence: TGTGCCAGCAGCTCCGCCCCCTACAGAGGGCGACAGGGTGTCTACGAGCAGTACTTC.

In this sample, this clonotype turned up many times. The genes are TRBV6-2 or TRBV6-3 and TRBJ1-1; possible D gene TRBD1, 5 bases. CDR1 MNHEY and CDR2 SVGEGT come from the germline V gene. The CDR3 has 14 residues. Trimming cost V 5 bases and J 1 base, with 11 bases left between them. In DNA, the CDR3 is TGTGCCAGCAGTGCAAGGGACGGGAACACTGAAGCTTTCTTT. It encodes CASSARDGNTEAFF.

The chain recombines TRBV7-8 with TRBJ2-5; D is possibly TRBD1 (5 bases). Trimming shortened V by 0 bases and J by 2 bases, and 13 bases separated the two germline ends. This CDR3 is 16 amino acids long. CDR1 and CDR2 from the germline V gene are SGHVS and FQNEAQ. The CDR3 spells CASSLAPGRGQETQYF. The DNA for the CDR3 is TGTGCCAGCAGCTTAGCTCCTGGTAGGGGACAAGAGACCCAGTACTTC.

About this clonotype itself: The junction and the germline gene differ at one end; a read error may be behind it. The chain uses TRBV6-2 or TRBV6-3 and TRBJ1-1; the match to TRBD1 covers 7 bases. CDR1 MNHEY and CDR2 SVGEGT come from the germline V gene. The CDR3 loop spans 13 amino acids. CDR3 nucleotides: TGTGCCACCAGTATCGACAGGGAATCTGAAGCTTTCTTT. This encodes CATSIDRESEAFF.

V is TRBV7-9 and J is TRBJ2-1, with a tentative D call TRBD2 (6 bases). This CDR3 spans 14 amino acids. Germline loops: CDR1 SEHNR, CDR2 FQNEAQ (reference sequence). Trimming took 5 bases from V and 4 from J, leaving 12 bases between them. CDR3 DNA sequence: TGTGCCAGCAGCCGGGACTGGTCATACAATGAGCAGTTCTTC. Its protein is CASSRDWSYNEQFF.

This chain links TRBV6-5 with TRBJ2-5; D unclear. The CDR3 is 16 amino acids. The germline V gene encodes CDR1 MNHEY and CDR2 SVGAGI. V was shortened by 0 bases and J by 5 bases, with 16 bases between the two germline ends. The CDR3 sequence is CASSYSYSSRTETQYF. The CDR3 DNA follows: TGTGCCAGCAGTTACTCGTATTCGAGTCGGACGGAGACCCAGTACTTC.